A selection of T cell receptor beta chains follows, all from one sample in a study of monozygotic twins with cystic fibrosis. Repertoires were generated with immunoSEQ multiplex PCR, while TCRdb's copy carries only in-frame clones and drops some. The sample consists of 12,000 to 15,000 clones, approximately 98% of them appearing once. Sample: blood. These TCRs come from a girl aged 2 to 9 with cystic fibrosis. Both conserved end residues are part of each CDR3. Fields, in order: J gene, clone size, D gene, V gene, CDR3 DNA, CDR3 protein. The D gene is left open where the match is weak. Only part of the rows carry a size: once, few, many, or a class if the clone is expanded.

J: TRBJ2-7; size: .; D: .; V: TRBV10-3; DNA: TGTGCCACTGGCGGGAACACCTACGAGCAGTACTTC; CDR3: CATGGNTYEQYF
J: TRBJ1-1; size: once; D: .; V: TRBV27; DNA: TGTGCCAGCAGTTTATTGGGGAAAGGGGACACTGAAGCTTTCTTT; CDR3: CASSLLGKGDTEAFF
J: TRBJ1-5; size: .; D: TRBD1; V: TRBV6-6; DNA: TGTGCCAGCAGACAGGGGACTCAGCCCCAGCATTTT; CDR3: CASRQGTQPQHF
J: TRBJ1-4; size: .; D: .; V: TRBV6-1; DNA: TGTGCCAGCAGTCTTTACGCAACTAATGAAAAACTGTTTTTT; CDR3: CASSLYATNEKLFF
J: TRBJ1-2; size: .; D: TRBD1; V: TRBV5-4; DNA: TGTGCCAGCAGCGCTGGACAGGAGATCTATGGCTACACCTTC; CDR3: CASSAGQEIYGYTF
J: TRBJ1-2; size: .; D: .; V: TRBV11-2; DNA: TGTGCCAGCAGCTTAGTTTCTGGCAGGGTCAACTATGGCTACACCTTC; CDR3: CASSLVSGRVNYGYTF
J: TRBJ1-1; size: .; D: .; V: TRBV27; DNA: TGTGCCAGCAGCAAAACAGGGAACACTGAAGCTTTCTTT; CDR3: CASSKTGNTEAFF
J: TRBJ1-1; size: once; D: .; V: TRBV4-1; DNA: TGCGCCAGCAGCCATAGGTCGAACACTGAAGCTTTCTTT; CDR3: CASSHRSNTEAFF
J: TRBJ2-7; size: .; D: .; V: TRBV6-5; DNA: TGTGCCAGCAGTTATTCACCAGGGTCCGAGCAGTACTTC; CDR3: CASSYSPGSEQYF
J: TRBJ2-3; size: .; D: .; V: TRBV27; DNA: TGTGCCAGCAGTTCTTATTCGTGGACTATCACAGATACGCAGTATTTT; CDR3: CASSSYSWTITDTQYF
J: TRBJ1-1; size: once; D: .; V: TRBV11-2; DNA: TGTGCCAGCAGCTTCCGGGGCCTACAGACTGAAGCTTTCTTT; CDR3: CASSFRGLQTEAFF
J: TRBJ2-7; size: .; D: .; V: TRBV5-5; DNA: TGTGCCAGCAGCTTGGACACTTACGAGCAGTACTTC; CDR3: CASSLDTYEQYF
J: TRBJ2-2; size: .; D: .; V: TRBV7-9; DNA: TGTGCCTGGCACCGGGACCAGAACACCGGGGAGCTGTTTTTT; CDR3: CAWHRDQNTGELFF
J: TRBJ1-2; size: .; D: .; V: TRBV5-4; DNA: TGTGCCAGCAGCCTAGGGACGGTATCTGGCTACACCTTC; CDR3: CASSLGTVSGYTF
J: TRBJ2-3; size: .; D: .; V: TRBV5-1; DNA: TGCGCCAGCAGCCTGAGCACAGATACGCAGTATTTT; CDR3: CASSLSTDTQYF
J: TRBJ2-1; size: .; D: .; V: TRBV5-4; DNA: TGTGCCAGCAGCCTGCCGGGACAGCAGTTCTTC; CDR3: CASSLPGQQFF
J: TRBJ2-2; size: .; D: .; V: TRBV5-6; DNA: TGTGCCAGCAGCTTGGGGGGAAACACCGGGGAGCTGTTTTTT; CDR3: CASSLGGNTGELFF
J: TRBJ1-3; size: .; D: .; V: TRBV7-9; DNA: TGTGCCAGCAGCTTAGACCTCCACTTCGGACGGACGGTGGACACCATATATTTT; CDR3: CASSLDLHFGRTVDTIYF
J: TRBJ2-1; size: once; D: .; V: TRBV4-3; DNA: TGCGCCAGCAGCCAAGATCAAGCACCCCCTCGGAATGAGCAGTTCTTC; CDR3: CASSQDQAPPRNEQFF
J: TRBJ1-2; size: .; D: TRBD1; V: TRBV14; DNA: TGTGCCAGCAGCCAAGGGGGACAGTTTTCGTATGGCTACACCTTC; CDR3: CASSQGGQFSYGYTF
J: TRBJ2-5; size: .; D: .; V: TRBV30; DNA: TGTGCCTGGAGGAGGAGGGGGGGCACGGAGACCCAGTACTTC; CDR3: CAWRRRGGTETQYF
J: TRBJ2-2; size: .; D: TRBD2; V: TRBV6-6; DNA: TGTGCCACTCTAGCGGGGCCCGGGGAGCTGTTTTTT; CDR3: CATLAGPGELFF
J: TRBJ2-7; size: .; D: .; V: TRBV21-1; DNA: TGTGCCAGCACCCCGATGGGACAGGGGGCATTGGACGAGCAGTACTTC; CDR3: CASTPMGQGALDEQYF
J: TRBJ2-1; size: .; D: TRBD2; V: TRBV5-1; DNA: TGCGCCAGCAGCTTGGTGGCGGGAGGGGTGTACCATGAGCAGTTCTTC; CDR3: CASSLVAGGVYHEQFF
J: TRBJ1-1; size: .; D: .; V: TRBV6-1; DNA: TGTGCCAGCAGTGATAGGCGGAACACTGAAGCTTTCTTT; CDR3: CASSDRRNTEAFF
J: TRBJ1-1; size: .; D: .; V: TRBV5-4; DNA: TGTGCCAGCAGCCGACCAGAGGGAGTGAACACTGAAGCTTTCTTT; CDR3: CASSRPEGVNTEAFF
J: TRBJ1-4; size: .; D: TRBD1; V: TRBV19; DNA: TGTGCCAGTAGTGAGAAACAGGGGGCGCCGCCTGAAAAACTGTTTTTT; CDR3: CASSEKQGAPPEKLFF
J: TRBJ1-4; size: .; D: .; V: TRBV7-9; DNA: TGTGCCAGCAGCTCGCTGCCCCCTAATGAAAAACTGTTTTTT; CDR3: CASSSLPPNEKLFF
J: TRBJ2-3; size: .; D: TRBD2; V: TRBV5-1; DNA: TGCGCCAGCAGCGGGGGACTAGCGGGAGTCACAGATACGCAGTATTTT; CDR3: CASSGGLAGVTDTQYF
J: TRBJ1-1; size: .; D: .; V: TRBV5-1; DNA: TGCGCCAGCAGCTTGGCCCGGGGGCGGAACACTGAAGCTTTCTTT; CDR3: CASSLARGRNTEAFF
J: TRBJ2-3; size: .; D: .; V: TRBV5-5; DNA: TGTGCCAGCAGCTTCGGGACACTCTCTTCCACAGATACGCAGTATTTT; CDR3: CASSFGTLSSTDTQYF
J: TRBJ1-5; size: .; D: .; V: TRBV30; DNA: TGTGCCTGGTTTGGCACGTTTGAGTTACCATTCGTGTCGCCCCAGCATTTT; CDR3: CAWFGTFELPFVSPQHF
J: TRBJ2-1; size: .; D: TRBD2; V: TRBV7-2; DNA: TGTGCCAGCAGCTTATGGGGGGGACTAGCGGGACCTAGGGGTGGTGAGCAGTTCTTC; CDR3: CASSLWGGLAGPRGGEQFF